In this sample, the clone carrying this TCR beta chain turned up a few times. Its antigen is unidentified. This sample was taken from a study of T-cell memory formation after mild COVID-19. Study-level background: TCR clusters were mostly confined to one donor each. Study-wide points: Clones contracting over day 15 to 85 were CD4/CD8 balanced, with later expanders leaning CD4+.

The CDR3 sequence is 16 residues long. V gave up 1 base and J gave up 2 bases; unmatched junction bases: 5. Germline V gives CDR1 SGHVS, CDR2 FQNEAQ. cDNA libraries for TCR alpha and TCR beta, carrying sample barcodes and UMIs, came from 5'RACE with constant-segment primers. TCRdb independently ran MiXCR on the 5' RACE reads; one entry per CDR3 protein. The sample contains roughly 580,000 distinct CDR3 sequences, around 17% of which appear only once. Sequences were obtained from PBMCs or a T cell subset sorted from them (not recorded which). The chain has TRBV7-8 and TRBJ2-5, with 9 bases that match TRBD1. This sequence was found in an adult woman who had mild COVID-19 (a few samples of this study predate the infection). Cell type and time point are not known. CDR3 sequence: CASSLVGTGRQETQYF. Here the CDR3 DNA reads TGTGCCAGCAGCTTAGTGGGGACAGGGAGGCAAGAGACCCAGTACTTC. Together with reference TRBV7-8 and TRBJ2-5, the CDR3 gives the full variable domain: GAGVSQSPRYKVAKRGQDVALRCDPISGHVSLFWYQQALGQGPEFLTYFQNEAQLDKSGLPSDRFFAERPEGSVSTLKIQRTQQEDSAVYLCASSLVGTGRQETQYFGPGTRLLVL.